The 25 T cell receptor beta chains reported below all come from one sample, sequenced in a study of control samples from healthy donors and cancer patients. The table came from immunoSEQ multiplex PCR; TCRdb's copy has only in-frame clones and leaves some out. In the table there are about 130,000 clones, roughly 90% of which are singletons. Sequencing was carried out using blood. The receptors come from a man between 40 and 49 years old in good health.

The CDR3 is CASSLGGWSTDTQYF. The CDR3 nucleotides are TGCGCCAGCAGCTTGGGGGGGTGGTCCACAGATACGCAGTATTTT. The chain is built from TRBV5-1 and TRBJ2-3; D could derive from TRBD1 or TRBD2 (5 bases each). The V end was cut by 0 bases, the J end by 2 bases, with 10 bases between. This CDR3 contains 15 residues. The germline CDR1 and CDR2 sequences are SGHRS and YFSETQ.

This clone was recorded only once. The rearrangement links TRBV6-5 to TRBJ2-7, with D unclear. Germline values: CDR1 MNHEY, CDR2 SVGAGI. CDR3 length equals 13 residues. Trimming stripped 0 bases from V and 4 bases from J, with 7 bases between. The CDR3 here is CASSYSPDYEQYF. The CDR3 DNA reads as TGTGCCAGCAGTTACTCTCCAGATTACGAGCAGTACTTC.

This rearrangement joins TRBV6-5 to TRBJ2-7, with 10 bases fitting TRBD2. CDR1 is MNHEY and CDR2 is SVGAGI in the germline V gene. The CDR3 has 14 residues. Trimming removed 7 bases from V and 4 bases from J; junction bases left unmatched: 7. DNA of the CDR3: TGTGCCAGCAATCGTAGCGGGGGGCCGTACGAGCAGTACTTC. Translated, it gives CASNRSGGPYEQYF.

This chain connects TRBV2 to TRBJ2-5; D is possibly TRBD1 or TRBD2 (5 bases each). CDR3 size: 13 residues. From germline, CDR1 is SNHLY and CDR2 FYNNEI. Trimming took off 3 bases at V and 5 bases at J, with 10 bases between the two ends. The CDR3 here is CASSDRGAETQYF. The CDR3 DNA reads as TGTGCCAGCAGTGACCGGGGCGCGGAGACCCAGTACTTC.

The chain combines TRBV15 with TRBJ2-5; D unresolved. V lost 0 bases and J lost 5, with 7 bases in between. This CDR3 has 13 residues. Germline-derived CDR1 and CDR2 are LNHNV and YYDKDF (reference sequence). The CDR3 DNA is TGTGCCACCAGCAGAGATCGAATGGAGACCCAGTACTTC. The encoded protein is CATSRDRMETQYF.

The chain recombines TRBV11-2 with TRBJ2-6; tentative D call: TRBD1 (5 bases). Looked up from germline, CDR1 is SGHAT and CDR2 is FQNNGV. The V gene lost 6 bases and the J gene lost 2 bases, with 11 bases spanning the gap. The CDR3 loop spans 15 amino acids. CDR3 sequence: CASSLSRAGANVLTF. In DNA form, the CDR3 reads TGTGCCAGCAGTCTGTCCAGGGCTGGGGCCAACGTCCTGACTTTC.

The chain is built from TRBV28 and TRBJ2-1, with D perhaps given as TRBD1 or TRBD2 (6 bases each). The V end was cut by 4 bases, the J end by 4 bases, with 17 bases between. From germline, CDR1 is MDHEN and CDR2 SYDVKM. This CDR3 contains 16 residues. Here the CDR3 DNA reads TGTGCCAGCAGTTGGGGTTTCGGGGGCCCTTACAATGAGCAGTTCTTC. Protein product: CASSWGFGGPYNEQFF. The full variable domain, its missing parts supplied by reference TRBV28 and TRBJ2-1, is DVKVTQSSRYLVKRTGEKVFLECVQDMDHENMFWYRQDPGLGLRLIYFSYDVKMKEKGDIPEGYSVSREKKERFSLILESASTNQTSMYLCASSWGFGGPYNEQFFGPGTRLTVL.

The rearrangement links TRBV5-1 to TRBJ1-3; D not resolved. Trimming stripped 6 bases from V and 2 bases from J, with 12 bases between. Germline V lookup: CDR1 SGHRS, CDR2 YFSETQ. The CDR3 is made up of 14 amino acids. For the CDR3, the DNA is TGCGCCAGCACCCTAGATTTCACTGGAAACACCATATATTTT. Its translation is CASTLDFTGNTIYF.

The J gene is TRBJ2-5, the V gene TRBV5-4, with TRBD2 as a possible D gene (5 bases). V shed 1 base and J shed 2 bases, with 9 bases lying between them. The length of the CDR3 is 14 residues. Looked up from germline, CDR1 is SGHNT and CDR2 is YYREEE (reference sequence). CDR3 in amino acids: CASSLPGIQETQYF. The CDR3 bases are TGTGCCAGCAGCTTGCCGGGGATACAAGAGACCCAGTACTTC. Full variable domain (missing parts from reference TRBV5-4 and TRBJ2-5): ETGVTQSPTHLIKTRGQQVTLRCSSQSGHNTVSWYQQALGQGPQFIFQYYREEENGRGNFPPRFSGLQFPNYSSELNVNALELDDSALYLCASSLPGIQETQYFGPGTRLLVL.

This CDR3 is CASSQSDRAVTF. CDR3 nucleotide sequence: TGTGCCAGCAGCCAATCGGACAGGGCCGTCACCTTC. The V and J genes are TRBV3-1 (or the pseudogene TRBV3-2) and TRBJ1-2; 8 nucleotides agree with TRBD1. V lost 2 bases, J lost 13 bases, and 6 bases stayed unmatched. CDR1 and CDR2 (germline): LGHDT, YNNKEL (reference sequence). The CDR3 loop spans 12 amino acids.

The rearrangement uses TRBV11-1 and TRBJ2-3; D is uncertain. Germline V gene sequence: CDR1 SGHAT, CDR2 FQDESV (reference sequence). The CDR3 sequence is 12 residues long. V shed 3 bases and J shed 1 base, with 2 bases lying between them. In nucleotides, the CDR3 is TGTGCCAGCAGCTTGGGCACAGATACGCAGTATTTT. Protein sequence: CASSLGTDTQYF.

This chain connects TRBV6-1 to TRBJ1-6; maybe TRBD1 (6 bases). The CDR3 extends over 15 amino acids. CDR1 is MNHNS, CDR2 SASEGT, per germline. Trimming left V 1 base short and J 14 bases short, with 18 bases between. The CDR3 region is CASSEGPTGLTSLHF. DNA for the CDR3: TGTGCCAGCAGTGAAGGACCGACAGGCCTGACATCCCTCCACTTT.

The rearrangement links TRBV12-3 or TRBV12-4 to TRBJ1-1; D is unclear. The CDR3 is 13 residues long. V was clipped by 3 bases and J by 5 bases, with 10 bases between them. CDR3 bases: TGTGCCAGCAGTTTGTTCCAGGAGACTGAAGCTTTCTTT. The encoded protein is CASSLFQETEAFF.

CDR3 sequence (DNA): TGTGCCATCAGTGTAGGAATGAACACTGAAGCTTTCTTT. It yields the protein CAISVGMNTEAFF. V usage is TRBV10-3 and J usage is TRBJ1-1; D gene unclear. V gave up 4 bases and J gave up 0 bases, with 6 bases separating them. The CDR3 runs 13 residues. Germline V lookup: CDR1 ENHRY, CDR2 SYGVKD.

The V and J genes are TRBV4-1 and TRBJ1-4; no clear D gene. This CDR3 contains 16 residues. Between the trimmed V and J ends, which lost 1 base and 4 bases, there was a span of 13 bases. Germline-derived CDR1 and CDR2 are MGHRA and YSYEKL. The CDR3 DNA reads TGCGCCAGCAGCCAAGCTCCACGGATGGTTAATGAAAAACTGTTTTTT. The encoded protein is CASSQAPRMVNEKLFF.

This clone appeared once. The rearrangement links TRBV3-1 (or the pseudogene TRBV3-2) to TRBJ2-4; tentative D call: TRBD1 (5 bases). CDR1 and CDR2 (germline): LGHDT, YNNKEL (reference sequence). The V end lost 2 bases, the J end lost 0 bases, and 8 bases lay between the germline ends. This CDR3 is 15 amino acids long. This chain's CDR3 is CASSQSTVAKNIQYF. The CDR3 DNA follows: TGTGCCAGCAGCCAATCGACAGTAGCCAAAAACATTCAGTACTTC.

The chain employs TRBV11-2 and TRBJ2-5; D might be TRBD1 (5 bases). The CDR3 runs to 13 residues. The germline CDR1 and CDR2 sequences are SGHAT and FQNNGV. V lost 5 bases and J 5 bases, leaving 12 bases between the germline ends. The CDR3 DNA is TGTGCCAGCAGCAAGGACATAGGGGAGACCCAGTACTTC. Translating gives CASSKDIGETQYF.

V and J are TRBV5-6 and TRBJ1-4; D is perhaps TRBD1 (5 bases). The CDR3 has 15 amino acids. From germline, CDR1 is SGHDT and CDR2 YYEEEE. Trimming pared 2 bases from V and 8 bases from J, leaving 16 bases between. CDR3 in DNA: TGTGCCAGCAGCTTCAGGGCAGGTATGCAGGAAAAACTGTTTTTT. It encodes CASSFRAGMQEKLFF.

The gene calls are TRBV6-5 and TRBJ1-2; no clear D. The CDR3 is made up of 12 amino acids. CDR1 is MNHEY, CDR2 SVGAGI, per germline. Between the trimmed V and J ends, which lost 5 bases and 4 bases, there was a span of 8 bases. CDR3 amino acids: CASSLRGYGYTF. CDR3 nucleotide sequence: TGTGCCAGCAGTCTGCGGGGCTATGGCTACACCTTC.

The J gene is TRBJ1-2, the V gene TRBV4-1, with D possibly being TRBD1 (6 bases). Germline CDR1 and CDR2: MGHRA and YSYEKL. This CDR3 is built from 13 residues. V was clipped by 1 base and J by 7 bases, with 10 bases between them. The CDR3, as DNA: TGCGCCAGCAGCCAAGCACAGGGAAGTGGCTACACCTTC. Protein sequence: CASSQAQGSGYTF.

The rearrangement joins TRBV14 to TRBJ1-5; D perhaps matches TRBD1 (6 bases). The ends were cut back, 6 bases at V and 5 bases at J, with 11 bases in the middle. Germline V gene lookup returns CDR1 SGHDN and CDR2 FVKESK. The CDR3 is 13 amino acids. In nucleotides, the CDR3 is TGTGCCAGCAGTAGGGGGGAGGATCAGCCCCAGCATTTT. Amino acid sequence: CASSRGEDQPQHF.

V usage is TRBV6-1 and J usage is TRBJ2-7; 7 nucleotides match TRBD2. The CDR3 has 15 residues. Germline-derived CDR1 and CDR2 are MNHNS and SASEGT. J lost 3 bases, V lost 3 bases, and 8 bases had no gene match. This CDR3 is CASSEGGRIFYEQYF. The CDR3 region has the DNA TGTGCCAGCAGTGAGGGAGGGCGCATCTTCTACGAGCAGTACTTC.

The rearrangement links TRBV12-3 or TRBV12-4 to TRBJ1-1; a possible D gene is TRBD1 (6 bases). The V gene lost 3 bases and the J gene lost 7 bases, with 12 bases spanning the gap. The CDR3 totals 13 residues. The DNA for the CDR3 is TGTGCCAGCAGTTTCGACCAGGGGAATGAAGCTTTCTTT. Protein product: CASSFDQGNEAFF.

This chain uses TRBV6-6 with TRBJ2-1; D possibly uses TRBD1 or TRBD2 (5 bases each). Germline V CDR1 and CDR2: MNHNY, SVGAGI (reference sequence). The CDR3 totals 11 residues. V was clipped by 4 bases and J by 13 bases, with 11 bases between them. CDR3 amino acids: CASSSRDPQFF. CDR3 DNA sequence: TGTGCCAGCAGTTCCCGGGACCCTCAGTTCTTC.

This clone has a single count. V gene TRBV4-1 combines with J gene TRBJ1-1; the match to TRBD1 covers 7 bases. Germline CDR1 reads MGHRA; CDR2 reads YSYEKL. This CDR3 has 16 amino acids. J gave up 4 bases and V 1 base, and 9 bases lay outside the gene matches. CDR3 sequence reads: CASSQVYQQGSTEAFF. CDR3 bases: TGCGCCAGCAGCCAAGTTTACCAACAGGGGAGCACTGAAGCTTTCTTT.